The present entry profiles one T cell receptor beta chain with its context. The antigen is unknown. The data were obtained in a study of T-cell memory formation after mild COVID-19. TCRdb independently ran MiXCR on the 5' RACE reads; one entry per CDR3 protein. The data show approximately 150,000 distinct CDR3 sequences, with 6% seen just once and 2% to 2.5% held by the top ten. Unmatched junction bases numbered 7, after V lost 5 bases and J lost 4 bases. CDR3 size: 15 residues. CDR1 and CDR2 from the germline V gene are SGHAT and FQDESV (reference sequence). Broader study findings: Still unconfirmed is whether the second-wave clones peaking on day 37 recognized SARS-CoV-2.

This sequence was found in an adult woman who had mild COVID-19 (a few samples of this study predate the infection). Cell type and time point are not known. The V and J genes are TRBV11-1 and TRBJ2-1; 8 positions match TRBD2. Sample: PBMCs or a T cell subset sorted from them (not recorded which). For the CDR3, the DNA is TGTGCCAGCAGCCGCTCTAGCGGGTCATACAATGAGCAGTTCTTC. Its protein is CASSRSSGSYNEQFF.